Shown below are 7 T cell receptor beta chains from a single sample sequenced in a study of type 1 and type 2 diabetes patients. Genomic DNA was the PCR template. Amplification of the beta chain CDR3 used 30 forward and 13 reverse multiplex primers. TCRdb ran MiXCR on the multiplex PCR reads and lists one entry per CDR3 protein. The sample has a few hundred thousand distinct CDR3 sequences, around 47% seen once; the top ten hold roughly 15%. The source material was peripheral blood mononuclear cells (PBMCs). Receptor source: a man aged 18-30 years with type 2 diabetes.

V gene TRBV19 combines with J gene TRBJ2-7, with D hard to call. V lost 10 bases, J lost 7 bases, and 17 bases lay in between. Germline-derived CDR1 and CDR2 are LNHDA and SQIVND (reference sequence). The CDR3 has 12 amino acids. Written as DNA, the CDR3 is TGTGCCACGGAGACATTGAACGGAGAGCAGTACTTC. Translation gives CATETLNGEQYF. Full variable domain (outside the CDR3, taken from reference TRBV19 and TRBJ2-7): DGGITQSPKYLFRKEGQNVTLSCEQNLNHDAMYWYRQDPGQGLRLIYYSQIVNDFQKGDIAEGYSVSREKKESFPLTVTSAQKNPTAFYLCATETLNGEQYFGPGTRLTVT.

The chain combines TRBV27 with TRBJ2-7, with 11 bases identical to TRBD2. Germline V gives CDR1 MNHEY, CDR2 SMNVEV (reference sequence). This CDR3 contains 14 residues. Trimming cost V 6 bases and J 5 bases; bases outside gene matches: 6. As DNA, the CDR3 is TGTGCCAGCAGAACTAGCGGGAGTACCCACGAGCAGTACTTC. This encodes CASRTSGSTHEQYF.

V is TRBV10-3 and J is TRBJ1-2; no clear D gene. Germline CDR1 ENHRY, CDR2 SYGVKD. This CDR3 has 13 amino acids. V was trimmed by 10 bases and J by 0 bases, leaving 12 bases between them. Here the CDR3 reads CATRGGPNYGYTF. CDR3 DNA sequence: TGTGCCACGAGAGGCGGGCCTAACTATGGCTACACCTTC.

This clonotype has only a few counts. This chain joins TRBV7-3 and TRBJ2-5, with TRBD1 identical over 10 bases. With V trimmed by 2 bases and J by 1 base, 4 bases remained unmatched. In germline, CDR1 is SGHTA, CDR2 FQGTGA. This CDR3 spans 16 amino acids. The CDR3 DNA sequence: TGTGCCAGCAGCTTAGGGGACAGGGGATCCCAAGAGACCCAGTACTTC. Amino acids: CASSLGDRGSQETQYF.

This clonotype was counted only a few times. This rearrangement joins TRBV12-3 or TRBV12-4 to TRBJ1-2; no definite D call. Trimming stripped 4 bases from V and 4 bases from J, with 7 bases between. This CDR3 has 12 residues. CDR3 loop: CASSSGVYGYTF. In DNA form, the CDR3 reads TGTGCCAGCAGTTCAGGAGTCTATGGCTACACCTTC.

This clonotype appeared many times. This chain joins TRBV7-2 and TRBJ2-7; D unclear. The V end lost 3 bases, the J end lost 2 bases, and 8 bases lay between the germline ends. Germline CDR1 and CDR2: SGHTA and FQGNSA. The CDR3 sequence is 13 residues long. CDR3 bases: TGTGCCAGCAGCTTCCGGTTCCCCTACGAGCAGTACTTC. Protein product: CASSFRFPYEQYF.

In this sample, this clonotype turned up many times. The V call is TRBV2, the J call TRBJ1-1; D call uncertain. This CDR3 contains 13 residues. From germline, CDR1 is SNHLY and CDR2 FYNNEI. V was shortened by 4 bases and J by 1 base, with 7 bases between the two germline ends. In DNA, the CDR3 is TGTGCCAGCAGTGTCGTCCAGAACACTGAAGCTTTCTTT. This codes for CASSVVQNTEAFF.